Listed below are T cell receptor beta chains from one sample, sequenced in a study of T cells after yellow fever vaccination. TCRdb reprocessed the 5' RACE reads via MiXCR and lists one record per CDR3 protein. Of some 150,000 distinct CDR3 sequences in the sample, 8% to 13% were seen once. The sample here was CD8+ T cells sorted from PBMCs, taken 15 days after the yellow fever booster vaccination. The receptors were sampled from a man aged 18 to 29 who received the YFV17D yellow fever vaccine. CDR3s include the opening cysteine and the closing phenylalanine or tryptophan. D genes are given only for firm matches. A clone size is listed for some rows: how often the clone was seen (once, few, many), or a class if it is expanded.

d_gene: .
v_gene: TRBV4-1
j_gene: TRBJ2-5
abundance: few
CDR3nt: TGCGCCAGCAGCCCGAATCAGGGGGGTCTACAAGAGACCCAGTACTTC
CDR3aa: CASSPNQGGLQETQYF

d_gene: .
v_gene: TRBV7-6
j_gene: TRBJ2-1
abundance: few
CDR3nt: TGTGCCAGCAGCTTAGCGGCAACCGAGCAGTTCTTC
CDR3aa: CASSLAATEQFF

d_gene: TRBD2
v_gene: TRBV4-2
j_gene: TRBJ2-7
abundance: .
CDR3nt: TGTGCCAGCAGCCAAGGGACTTGGGGGGAGGGCGAGCAGTACTTC
CDR3aa: CASSQGTWGEGEQYF

d_gene: .
v_gene: TRBV7-3
j_gene: TRBJ2-7
abundance: .
CDR3nt: TGTGCCAGCAGCTTGTCAGGGAGCTCCGGGGAGGTGCACGAGCAGTACTTC
CDR3aa: CASSLSGSSGEVHEQYF

d_gene: TRBD1
v_gene: TRBV6-2/TRBV6-3
j_gene: TRBJ1-1
abundance: few
CDR3nt: TGTGCCAGCAGTCTACTTCAGGGGGTAGGCACTGAAGCTTTCTTT
CDR3aa: CASSLLQGVGTEAFF

d_gene: .
v_gene: TRBV6-2/TRBV6-3
j_gene: TRBJ2-3
abundance: few
CDR3nt: TGTGCCAGCAGTTACTCCGACCGGGTCGGAAGCACAGATACGCAGTATTTT
CDR3aa: CASSYSDRVGSTDTQYF

d_gene: TRBD1
v_gene: TRBV9
j_gene: TRBJ1-2
abundance: few
CDR3nt: TGTGCCAGCAGCGCCGACAGGGGATCGAACTATGGCTACACCTTC
CDR3aa: CASSADRGSNYGYTF

d_gene: TRBD2
v_gene: TRBV19
j_gene: TRBJ2-5
abundance: .
CDR3nt: TGTGCCAGTAGTATCCGGGGGGGAGAGACCCAGTACTTC
CDR3aa: CASSIRGGETQYF

d_gene: TRBD1
v_gene: TRBV11-2
j_gene: TRBJ2-3
abundance: .
CDR3nt: TGTGCCAGCAGCCCACGCCCGGACAGGCTCCCAGATACGCAGTATTTT
CDR3aa: CASSPRPDRLPDTQYF

d_gene: TRBD1
v_gene: TRBV11-2
j_gene: TRBJ2-1
abundance: few
CDR3nt: TGTGCCAGCAGCGACCCGACAGGGGGCAGTTTCAATGAGCAGTTCTTC
CDR3aa: CASSDPTGGSFNEQFF

d_gene: .
v_gene: TRBV20-1
j_gene: TRBJ2-7
abundance: few
CDR3nt: TGCAGTGCTAGCCCAACAGTGGGGCAGGCGAGCGAGCAGTACTTC
CDR3aa: CSASPTVGQASEQYF

d_gene: TRBD1
v_gene: TRBV19
j_gene: TRBJ1-2
abundance: few
CDR3nt: TGTGCCAGTAGTACCTATGACAGGGGTCGTGACGATGGCTACACCTTC
CDR3aa: CASSTYDRGRDDGYTF

d_gene: .
v_gene: TRBV9
j_gene: TRBJ1-1
abundance: .
CDR3nt: TGTGCCAGCAGCCTCGCAGACAGAAACACTGAAGCTTTCTTT
CDR3aa: CASSLADRNTEAFF

d_gene: TRBD1
v_gene: TRBV6-1
j_gene: TRBJ1-4
abundance: .
CDR3nt: TGTGCCAGCAGTGAGCCAGACAGGGGGCGAGATGAAAAACTGTTTTTT
CDR3aa: CASSEPDRGRDEKLFF

d_gene: .
v_gene: TRBV27
j_gene: TRBJ2-1
abundance: few
CDR3nt: TGTGCCAGCAGTCCCACAGGGTATATGGGCAATGAGCAGTTCTTC
CDR3aa: CASSPTGYMGNEQFF

d_gene: .
v_gene: TRBV6-2/TRBV6-3
j_gene: TRBJ2-3
abundance: .
CDR3nt: TGTGCCAGCAGTTACTCGGGACGGGGGACAGATACGCAGTATTTT
CDR3aa: CASSYSGRGTDTQYF

d_gene: .
v_gene: TRBV7-6
j_gene: TRBJ2-5
abundance: few
CDR3nt: TGTGCCAGCAGCTTAGGGACACCCGGGGGGACCCAGTACTTC
CDR3aa: CASSLGTPGGTQYF

d_gene: TRBD1
v_gene: TRBV6-5
j_gene: TRBJ1-5
abundance: .
CDR3nt: TGTGCCAGCAGTTCCTCCCCCGGGACAGGGGGCGGCGGTCAGCCCCAGCATTTT
CDR3aa: CASSSSPGTGGGGQPQHF

d_gene: .
v_gene: TRBV3-1
j_gene: TRBJ2-1
abundance: many
CDR3nt: TGTGCCAGCAGCCAGGCAGGTGGAGGCTCCTACAATGAGCAGTTCTTC
CDR3aa: CASSQAGGGSYNEQFF

d_gene: TRBD2
v_gene: TRBV3-1
j_gene: TRBJ2-1
abundance: few
CDR3nt: TGTGCCAGCAGCCAGATCCGAATCGGGGGGGGTGACAATGAGCAGTTCTTC
CDR3aa: CASSQIRIGGGDNEQFF

d_gene: TRBD2
v_gene: TRBV5-1
j_gene: TRBJ2-3
abundance: .
CDR3nt: TGCGCCAGCAGCTTGGGGGAGGGAGCAGATACGCAGTATTTT
CDR3aa: CASSLGEGADTQYF

d_gene: TRBD1
v_gene: TRBV7-9
j_gene: TRBJ2-6
abundance: .
CDR3nt: TGTGCCAGCACCTGGACAGGATACTCTGGGGCCAACGTCCTGACTTTC
CDR3aa: CASTWTGYSGANVLTF

d_gene: .
v_gene: TRBV2
j_gene: TRBJ2-5
abundance: few
CDR3nt: TGTGCCAGCAGTGACCCCCAGAGATTTACGGGGGAGACCCAGTACTTC
CDR3aa: CASSDPQRFTGETQYF

d_gene: TRBD2
v_gene: TRBV27
j_gene: TRBJ2-3
abundance: many
CDR3nt: TGTGCCAGCGGAGCTGGAGCGGGGGCCTACACAGATACGCAGTATTTT
CDR3aa: CASGAGAGAYTDTQYF

d_gene: .
v_gene: TRBV4-3
j_gene: TRBJ1-6
abundance: few
CDR3nt: TGCGCCAGCAGCCAAGTGTGGTTTAACAAACCCCGAGGTTCACCCCTCCACTTT
CDR3aa: CASSQVWFNKPRGSPLHF

d_gene: TRBD2
v_gene: TRBV4-2
j_gene: TRBJ2-1
abundance: .
CDR3nt: TGTGCCAGCAGCCCCATAGCGGGGGACAATGAGCAGTTCTTC
CDR3aa: CASSPIAGDNEQFF

d_gene: TRBD1
v_gene: TRBV4-2
j_gene: TRBJ1-1
abundance: many
CDR3nt: TGTGCCAGCAGCCAAGAGAACGGAGGGGGCCACACTGAAGCTTTCTTT
CDR3aa: CASSQENGGGHTEAFF

d_gene: TRBD2
v_gene: TRBV7-6
j_gene: TRBJ2-3
abundance: .
CDR3nt: TGTGCCAGCAGCGGACTAGCGATTACAGATACGCAGTATTTT
CDR3aa: CASSGLAITDTQYF

d_gene: .
v_gene: TRBV5-1
j_gene: TRBJ2-6
abundance: .
CDR3nt: TGCGCCAGCAGCTTGGGTTTGGGGGGCGCGGAGGCTGGGGCCAACGTCCTGACTTTC
CDR3aa: CASSLGLGGAEAGANVLTF

d_gene: .
v_gene: TRBV9
j_gene: TRBJ1-2
abundance: .
CDR3nt: TGTGCCAGCAGTAAAGGCAACTATGGCTACACCTTC
CDR3aa: CASSKGNYGYTF

d_gene: .
v_gene: TRBV4-1
j_gene: TRBJ2-4
abundance: few
CDR3nt: TGCGCCAGCAGCCAAGAGGCCGGGACTGCAAGAAAAAACATTCAGTACTTC
CDR3aa: CASSQEAGTARKNIQYF

d_gene: TRBD2
v_gene: TRBV7-3
j_gene: TRBJ2-2
abundance: few
CDR3nt: TGTGCCAGCAGCCTGACTAGCGGGGGGGCATCCGGGGAGCTGTTTTTT
CDR3aa: CASSLTSGGASGELFF

d_gene: .
v_gene: TRBV20-1
j_gene: TRBJ2-1
abundance: few
CDR3nt: TGCAGTGCTAGAGATCTATCGGGGGCCGTGCATGAGCAGTTCTTC
CDR3aa: CSARDLSGAVHEQFF